The clone carrying this T cell receptor beta chain was counted between two and nine times. Its antigen is still unknown. These data are taken from a study of T cell repertoires in cytomegalovirus infection. Study-wide background: CMV infection together with matching HLA type was indicated by public TCR beta signatures. Study results and limitations: HLA-C-restricted CMV-specific TCR beta clonotypes were dominant in the ex vivo response. Cumulative public TCR beta family frequency identified carriers of CMV plus the relevant HLA.

One entry per CDR3 protein, called by TCRdb with MiXCR from the reads. The top ten hold 9.5% to 13% of the sample, which has about 490,000 distinct CDR3 sequences, around 11% seen once. Looked up from germline, CDR1 is MNHEY and CDR2 is SVGAGI. This CDR3 has 14 residues. V lost 4 bases and J 0 bases, leaving 7 bases between the germline ends. Sequencing used PBMCs. The chain has TRBV6-5 and TRBJ1-3; D remains ambiguous. This TCR was sampled from a human donor in good health (CMV status not recorded). Some clones in this sample may be carry-over from other donors' samples. This CDR3 is CASSSVHSGNTIYF. In DNA, the CDR3 is TGTGCCAGCAGTTCGGTTCACTCTGGAAACACCATATATTTT.